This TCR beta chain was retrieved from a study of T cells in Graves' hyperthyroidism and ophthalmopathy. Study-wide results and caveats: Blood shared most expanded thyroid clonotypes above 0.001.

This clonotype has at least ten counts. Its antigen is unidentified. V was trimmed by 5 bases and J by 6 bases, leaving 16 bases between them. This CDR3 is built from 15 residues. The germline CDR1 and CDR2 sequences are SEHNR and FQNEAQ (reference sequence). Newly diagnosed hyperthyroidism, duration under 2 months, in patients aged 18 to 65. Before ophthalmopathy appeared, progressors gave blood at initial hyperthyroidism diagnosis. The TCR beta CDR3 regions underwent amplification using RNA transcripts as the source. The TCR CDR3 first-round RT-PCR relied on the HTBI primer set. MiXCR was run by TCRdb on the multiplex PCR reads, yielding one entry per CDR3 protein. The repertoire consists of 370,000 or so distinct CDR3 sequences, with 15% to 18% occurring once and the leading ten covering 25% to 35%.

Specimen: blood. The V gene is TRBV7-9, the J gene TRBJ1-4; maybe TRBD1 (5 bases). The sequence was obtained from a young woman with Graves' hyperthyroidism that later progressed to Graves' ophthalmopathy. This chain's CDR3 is CASSAVDRADEKLFF. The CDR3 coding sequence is TGTGCCAGCAGCGCGGTCGACAGAGCCGATGAAAAACTGTTTTTT.